The source of this T cell receptor (beta chain) is a study of T cells in Graves' hyperthyroidism and ophthalmopathy. Many counts were recorded for this clonotype. Regions amplified from RNA transcripts were the TCR beta CDR3 regions. An initial round of RT-PCR targeting the TCR CDR3 relied on the HTBI primer set. TCRdb redid the calling of the multiplex PCR reads with MiXCR, one entry per CDR3 protein. This sample yields hundreds of thousands of distinct CDR3 sequences, of which 12% to 15% are seen a single time; about 10% belongs to the top ten. Germline lookup yields CDR1 SEHNR and CDR2 FQNEAQ (reference sequence). The CDR3 is made up of 14 amino acids. Trimming stripped 3 bases from V and 4 bases from J, with 13 bases between.

The sequence was obtained from a woman between 18 and 29 years old with Graves' hyperthyroidism. The source material was blood. This chain uses TRBV7-9 with TRBJ2-7; perhaps TRBD2 as D (7 bases). CDR3 DNA: TGTGCCAGCAGCTTGGCGGGGGCAAGGTACGAGCAGTACTTC. Translation gives CASSLAGARYEQYF.